The 2 T cell receptor beta chains reported below all come from one sample, sequenced in a study of metastatic and nonmetastatic thyroid tumors. None of the patients had undergone any treatment ahead of thyroid surgery. TCRdb used MiXCR to call clones anew from the PCR reads. The sample includes roughly 15,000 clones, under 30% of them seen just once. The sequencing sample was made of tumor tissue. These TCRs come from a female donor with papillary thyroid cancer or a benign thyroid nodule (not recorded which). Some clones in this sample may be carry-over from other donors' samples.

The rearrangement links TRBV5-1 to TRBJ2-1; 10 bases line up with TRBD2. The CDR3 runs 17 residues. Per the germline V gene, CDR1 is SGHRS and CDR2 is YFSETQ. Unmatched junction bases numbered 6, after V lost 0 bases and J lost 3 bases. The DNA of the CDR3 is TGCGCCAGCAGCTTGGGTCTAGCGGGAGTGGGCTACAATGAGCAGTTCTTC. It codes for CASSLGLAGVGYNEQFF.

This clone was observed many times. The CDR3 DNA is TGCGCCAGCAGCTTCTGGAGGAACACTGAAGCTTTCTTT. This translates into CASSFWRNTEAFF. V gene TRBV5-1 combines with J gene TRBJ1-1, with D hard to call. This CDR3 has 13 amino acids. Germline V gene lookup returns CDR1 SGHRS and CDR2 YFSETQ. The V and J ends lost 2 bases and 1 base respectively, with 6 bases between them.